Below are 2 T cell receptor beta chains sequenced from a single sample in a study of shared clonotypes between healthy human individuals. The protocol was immunoSEQ multiplex PCR, while the TCRdb copy is restricted to in-frame clones and leaves out a portion. Among roughly 1,500,000 clones listed, 95% to 99% were seen once. The sample comprised naive CD4+ T cells sorted from blood. Indicated subset: CD45RA+ positively selected. The receptors originated from a man aged 25 to 45 in good health.

The chain links TRBV7-2 to TRBJ1-2; D is unresolved. V was pared by 5 bases and J by 2 bases, with 12 bases between. This CDR3 contains 14 residues. CDR1 is SGHTA, CDR2 FQGNSA, per germline. Here the CDR3 reads CASSPADVNYGYTF. In DNA, the CDR3 is TGTGCCAGCAGCCCGGCGGACGTCAACTATGGCTACACCTTC.

This chain links TRBV10-3 with TRBJ1-4, with 9 nucleotides matching TRBD1. The germline gives CDR1 ENHRY, CDR2 SYGVKD. This CDR3 region has 16 residues. After removal of 3 bases from V and 8 bases from J, the junction contained 10 bases not matched to a gene. The CDR3 region is CAISDPYRGRGEKLFF. Written as DNA, the CDR3 is TGTGCCATCAGTGACCCATACAGGGGGCGTGGGGAAAAACTGTTTTTT.